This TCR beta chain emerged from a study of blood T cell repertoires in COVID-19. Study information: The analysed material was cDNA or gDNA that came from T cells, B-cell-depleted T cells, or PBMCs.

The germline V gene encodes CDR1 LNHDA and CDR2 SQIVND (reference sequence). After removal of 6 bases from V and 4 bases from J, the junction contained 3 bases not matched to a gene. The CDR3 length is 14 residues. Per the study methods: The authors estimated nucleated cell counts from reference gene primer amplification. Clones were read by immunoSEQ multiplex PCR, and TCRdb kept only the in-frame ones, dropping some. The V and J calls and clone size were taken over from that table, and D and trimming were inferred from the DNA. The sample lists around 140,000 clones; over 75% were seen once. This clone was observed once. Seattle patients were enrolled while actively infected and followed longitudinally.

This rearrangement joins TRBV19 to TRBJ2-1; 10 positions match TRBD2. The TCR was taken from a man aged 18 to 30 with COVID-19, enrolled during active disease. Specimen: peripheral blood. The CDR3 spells CASRPGLAYNEQFF. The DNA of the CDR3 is TGTGCCAGTAGACCGGGACTAGCGTACAATGAGCAGTTCTTC. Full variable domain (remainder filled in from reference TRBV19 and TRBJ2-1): DGGITQSPKYLFRKEGQNVTLSCEQNLNHDAMYWYRQDPGQGLRLIYYSQIVNDFQKGDIAEGYSVSREKKESFPLTVTSAQKNPTAFYLCASRPGLAYNEQFFGPGTRLTVL.